This T cell receptor (beta chain) was identified during a study of blood T cell repertoires in COVID-19. Study-level background: Specimens from acute and convalescent COVID-19 originated in the United States, Italy and Spain. T cells, B-cell-depleted T cells, or PBMCs provided the cDNA or gDNA that served as material.

The CDR3 sequence is 16 residues long. The V end was cut by 3 bases, the J end by 0 bases, with 11 bases between. CDR1 and CDR2 from the germline V gene are KGHDR and SFDVKD. Original handling: It was from reference gene primer amplification that nucleated cell counts were estimated. TCRdb's table, derived via immunoSEQ multiplex PCR, lists solely in-frame clones and lacks some. V, J and clone size reflect that table, while D and trimming were determined from the DNA. The sample holds more than 40,000 clones, 88% seen once. The sequenced material came from peripheral blood. The J gene is TRBJ2-1, the V gene TRBV24-1, with D possibly matching TRBD1 (5 bases). This TCR came from a man between 45 and 60 years old with active COVID-19. This CDR3 is CATSDRQISSYNEQFF. DNA of the CDR3: TGTGCCACCAGTGATCGACAGATCAGCTCCTACAATGAGCAGTTCTTC.